Following are 32 T cell receptor beta chains from one sample sequenced in a study of vaccination and CD4 T cells after COVID-19. Their antigen targets remain unknown. Noted treatment: 10-day PBMC culture with coronavirus spike peptide pools or control peptides (ViraFEST assay). An Oncomine TCR Beta short-read assay was used to sequence the DNA from cultured CD4+ T cells. Using its own MiXCR run on the PCR reads, TCRdb lists one record per CDR3 protein. The repertoire has 11,000 to 15,000 distinct CDR3 sequences, approximately 58% of them found once; the top ten carry 14%. The sample was CD4+ T cells from blood, cultured in vitro. All receptors come from a human donor who had recovered from COVID-19.

The rearrangement uses TRBV18 and TRBJ1-1, with 7 bases matching TRBD1. The CDR3 extends over 14 amino acids. Germline values: CDR1 KGHSH, CDR2 LQKENI. J gave up 11 bases and V 3 bases, and 12 bases lay outside the gene matches. The CDR3 loop is CASSPPGQQVSAFF. Written as DNA, the CDR3 is TGTGCCAGCTCACCTCCGGGACAGCAGGTTTCGGCTTTCTTT. The variable domain in full, with the rest retrieved from reference TRBV18 and TRBJ1-1, is NAGVMQNPRHLVRRRGQEARLRCSPMKGHSHVYWYRQLPEEGLKFMVYLQKENIIDESGMPKERFSAEFPKEGPSILRIQQVVRGDSAAYFCASSPPGQQVSAFFGQGTRLTVV.

The sample holds a few counts of this clonotype. The rearrangement links TRBV5-4 to TRBJ2-7; 10 bases are a match to TRBD2. The CDR3 totals 15 residues. Per germline, CDR1 SGHNT and CDR2 YYREEE (reference sequence). Trimming cost V 4 bases and J 3 bases; bases outside gene matches: 7. The CDR3 bases are TGTGCCAGCAGCCCACAAGCGGGAGGGTACTACGAGCAGTACTTC. Amino acid sequence: CASSPQAGGYYEQYF.

Only a few counts were recorded for this clonotype. This sequence joins TRBV20-1 and TRBJ2-1; 8 bases agree with TRBD2. V lost 4 bases and J lost 12; bases outside the gene matches: 11. The CDR3 extends over 13 amino acids. Germline V gene lookup returns CDR1 DFQATT and CDR2 SNEGSKA (reference sequence). The CDR3 region is CSAIAGRGSVQFF. CDR3 nucleotide sequence: TGCAGTGCTATAGCGGGAAGGGGGTCTGTGCAGTTCTTC.

The chain couples TRBV3-1 to TRBJ2-5; 11 positions agree with TRBD2. CDR3 size: 16 residues. Trimming removed 4 bases from V and 5 bases from J; junction bases left unmatched: 9. Looked up from germline, CDR1 is LGHDT and CDR2 is YNNKEL (reference sequence). CDR3 DNA sequence: TGTGCCAGCAGCCTACTCATAGCGGGAGGGGGGGAGACCCAGTACTTC. Residues: CASSLLIAGGGETQYF.

The chain carries TRBV30 and TRBJ2-1; possibly TRBD1 or TRBD2 for D (5 bases each). CDR3 length: 13 amino acids. The germline CDR1 and CDR2 sequences are GTSNPN and SVGIG (reference sequence). The V end was cut by 4 bases, the J end by 6 bases, with 13 bases between. For the CDR3, the DNA is TGTGCCTGGACCCCGGGACCTAGCAATGAGCAGTTCTTC. Protein sequence: CAWTPGPSNEQFF.

The V gene is TRBV12-3 or TRBV12-4, the J gene TRBJ2-5, with TRBD2 identical over 14 bases. The CDR3 consists of 16 residues. Losses at the gene ends were 5 bases for V and 5 bases for J; bases not matched to a gene: 7. In DNA, the CDR3 is TGTGCCAGCAGTGGCGGACTAGCGGGAGGAAGGGAGACCCAGTACTTC. This encodes CASSGGLAGGRETQYF.

The rearrangement joins TRBV6-5 to TRBJ2-3, with D perhaps TRBD1 or TRBD2 (5 bases each). The V end was cut by 2 bases, the J end by 1 base, with 13 bases between. Germline CDR1 MNHEY, CDR2 SVGAGI. This CDR3 is 16 amino acids long. CDR3 DNA sequence: TGTGCCAGCAGTTACCCTGGGACGTCTGGCACAGATACGCAGTATTTT. The encoded protein is CASSYPGTSGTDTQYF.

The J gene is TRBJ2-3, the V gene TRBV19, with 10 bases fitting TRBD2. Germline values: CDR1 LNHDA, CDR2 SQIVND (reference sequence). The CDR3 is 16 amino acids. J was trimmed by 1 base and V by 5 bases; bases with no gene match: 6. CDR3 sequence: CASSPLAGEGTDTQYF. CDR3 bases: TGTGCCAGTAGTCCTCTAGCGGGAGAGGGCACAGATACGCAGTATTTT. The full variable domain, with the rest looked up from reference TRBV19 and TRBJ2-3, is DGGITQSPKYLFRKEGQNVTLSCEQNLNHDAMYWYRQDPGQGLRLIYYSQIVNDFQKGDIAEGYSVSREKKESFPLTVTSAQKNPTAFYLCASSPLAGEGTDTQYFGPGTRLTVL.

CDR3 loop: CASSSTPLDRRYGYTF. The CDR3 nucleotides read TGTGCCAGCAGTTCCACGCCCTTAGACAGACGCTATGGCTACACCTTC. J is TRBJ1-2 and V is TRBV12-3 or TRBV12-4, with D perhaps matching TRBD1 (5 bases). CDR3 size: 16 residues. Between the trimmed V and J ends, which lost 4 bases and 4 bases, there was a span of 19 bases.

The chain couples TRBV6-1 to TRBJ1-5; TRBD1 agrees at 9 bases. Germline V gene lookup returns CDR1 MNHNS and CDR2 SASEGT. The V segment lost 6 bases and the J segment 4 bases; nucleotides outside the gene matches: 4. This CDR3 is built from 14 residues. As DNA, the CDR3 is TGTGCCAGCAGCTTGACAGGGGGTAATCAGCCCCAGCATTTT. Translated, it gives CASSLTGGNQPQHF.

V usage is TRBV20-1 and J usage is TRBJ1-5, with TRBD1 matching 10 bases. Germline CDR1 reads DFQATT; CDR2 reads SNEGSKA (reference sequence). The CDR3 has 14 amino acids. The V gene end was trimmed by 3 bases and the J gene end by 4 bases; junction bases not matched to a gene: 3. This CDR3 is CSASTGQGNQPQHF. The CDR3 DNA reads TGCAGTGCTAGTACGGGACAGGGGAATCAGCCCCAGCATTTT.

The rearrangement joins TRBV9 to TRBJ1-5, with a possible D match to TRBD1 (5 bases). There are 14 residues in the CDR3. Trimming pared 0 bases from V and 4 bases from J, leaving 8 bases between. The V gene's germline CDR1 is SGDLS and CDR2 YYNGEE. This CDR3 reads CASSVGGANQPQHF. Here the CDR3 DNA reads TGTGCCAGCAGCGTAGGAGGGGCAAATCAGCCCCAGCATTTT.

A few counts support this clonotype. The V gene is TRBV27, the J gene TRBJ1-5; 7 bases align to TRBD1. The V gene end was trimmed by 1 base and the J gene end by 4 bases; junction bases not matched to a gene: 4. The CDR3 has 15 residues. CDR1 is MNHEY, CDR2 SMNVEV, per germline (reference sequence). CDR3 nucleotide sequence: TGTGCCAGCAGTTTATATCCAGGGGGGAATCAGCCCCAGCATTTT. As protein: CASSLYPGGNQPQHF.

The V gene is TRBV11-3, the J gene TRBJ2-2; TRBD2 aligns across 9 bases. Germline lookup yields CDR1 SGHNT and CDR2 YENEEA. This CDR3 has 15 amino acids. J gave up 0 bases and V 5 bases, and 1 base lay outside the gene matches. CDR3 amino acids: CASSASGTNTGELFF. The CDR3 nucleotides read TGTGCCAGCAGCGCTAGCGGGACGAACACCGGGGAGCTGTTTTTT.

The chain is built from TRBV20-1 and TRBJ2-5; D perhaps matches TRBD1 (5 bases). Germline V gene lookup returns CDR1 DFQATT and CDR2 SNEGSKA (reference sequence). Trimming took off 3 bases at V and 3 bases at J, with 11 bases between the two ends. CDR3 length: 13 amino acids. The CDR3, as DNA: TGCAGTGCTAGGCCCCCAGGGAAAGAGACCCAGTACTTC. It translates to CSARPPGKETQYF.

The rearrangement links TRBV19 to TRBJ1-5, with TRBD1 as a possible D gene (6 bases). Trimming cost V 4 bases and J 0 bases, with 22 bases left between them. The CDR3 extends over 19 amino acids. CDR1 and CDR2 from the germline V gene are LNHDA and SQIVND (reference sequence). The CDR3, as DNA: TGTGCCAGTAGTAAACGGCAGGGGCTACCCAATTATAGCAATCAGCCCCAGCATTTT. Its protein is CASSKRQGLPNYSNQPQHF.

This clonotype was detected once. The chain uses TRBV19 and TRBJ2-1; 10 nucleotides agree with TRBD2. The germline V gene encodes CDR1 LNHDA and CDR2 SQIVND (reference sequence). The J segment lost 7 bases and the V segment lost 8 bases, leaving 8 bases of the junction unmatched. CDR3 length: 14 residues. CDR3 sequence reads: CASRSSGRGNEQFF. CDR3 bases: TGTGCCAGTCGTTCTAGCGGGAGAGGTAATGAGCAGTTCTTC.

The CDR3 sequence is CASSLAPTPPYNEQFF. In nucleotides, the CDR3 is TGTGCCAGCAGCTTAGCCCCGACCCCCCCCTACAATGAGCAGTTCTTC. The J gene is TRBJ2-1, the V gene TRBV7-7, with D unclear. Trimming left V 0 bases short and J 2 bases short, with 11 bases between. The CDR3 runs 16 residues. Germline values: CDR1 SSHAT, CDR2 FNYEAQ (reference sequence).

V gene TRBV20-1 combines with J gene TRBJ2-7; D is perhaps TRBD2 (6 bases). Germline CDR1 is DFQATT and CDR2 is SNEGSKA (reference sequence). This CDR3 is 12 amino acids long. V gave up 5 bases and J gave up 1 base, with 9 bases separating them. The CDR3 loop is CSAVSGSYEQYF. CDR3 coding DNA: TGCAGTGCTGTCAGCGGGTCCTACGAGCAGTACTTC.

Only one count was recorded for this clonotype. The J gene is TRBJ2-4, the V gene TRBV20-1; no firm D call. CDR3 length: 12 residues. Germline CDR1 DFQATT, CDR2 SNEGSKA (reference sequence). Trimming removed 0 bases from V and 6 bases from J, with 6 bases in between. The CDR3 DNA follows: TGCAGTGCTAGAGATGCGGTAAACATTCAGTACTTC. Translated: CSARDAVNIQYF.

The chain has TRBV25-1 and TRBJ2-5; D is undetermined. Germline V lookup: CDR1 MGHDK, CDR2 SYGVNS. The CDR3 has 10 amino acids. V lost 9 bases to trimming and J lost 4 bases, with 6 bases between them. In DNA form, the CDR3 reads TGTGCCAGGCGATCAGAGACCCAGTACTTC. It encodes CARRSETQYF.

The V and J genes are TRBV2 and TRBJ1-5; 9 bases fit TRBD1. V lost 2 bases to trimming and J lost 2 bases; unmatched junction nucleotides: 1. Germline CDR1 SNHLY, CDR2 FYNNEI. This CDR3 region has 15 residues. CDR3 nucleotide sequence: TGTGCCAGCAGTGAAAACAGGGGGCGCAATCAGCCCCAGCATTTT. It encodes CASSENRGRNQPQHF. Full variable domain (outside the CDR3, taken from reference TRBV2 and TRBJ1-5): EPEVTQTPSHQVTQMGQEVILRCVPISNHLYFYWYRQILGQKVEFLVSFYNNEISEKSEIFDDQFSVERPDGSNFTLKIRSTKLEDSAMYFCASSENRGRNQPQHFGDGTRLSIL.

The chain is built from TRBV10-3 and TRBJ1-2, with D maybe TRBD1 (5 bases). This CDR3 has 14 amino acids. V was shortened by 7 bases and J by 3 bases, with 15 bases between the two germline ends. Germline V CDR1 and CDR2: ENHRY, SYGVKD. DNA of the CDR3: TGTGCCATCACTCAAACTCCAGGGTACTATGGCTACACCTTC. Protein: CAITQTPGYYGYTF.

The genes are TRBV7-9 and TRBJ1-5; D is perhaps TRBD1 (5 bases). The CDR3 spans 14 residues. CDR1 SEHNR and CDR2 FQNEAQ come from the germline V gene (reference sequence). The V and J ends lost 5 bases and 2 bases respectively, with 10 bases between them. In DNA form, the CDR3 reads TGTGCCAGCAGCGCAGGGACGGGCAATCAGCCCCAGCATTTT. This translates into CASSAGTGNQPQHF.

The chain carries TRBV6-2 or TRBV6-3 and TRBJ2-7; D perhaps matches TRBD2 (6 bases). The CDR3 sequence is 12 residues long. V was clipped by 5 bases and J by 6 bases, with 11 bases between them. In germline, CDR1 is MNHEY, CDR2 SVGEGT. As DNA, the CDR3 is TGTGCCAGCAGTGCTCTAGCGCCCGAGCAGTACTTC. Its translation is CASSALAPEQYF.

The rearrangement links TRBV23-1 to TRBJ2-1; D perhaps matches TRBD1 (6 bases). TRBV23-1 carries the ORF label, with uncertain function. The CDR3 has 17 residues. V lost 2 bases to trimming and J lost 5 bases, with 19 bases between them. For the CDR3, the DNA is TGCGCCAGCAGTCAACGCACTGAATCACAGGGTAACAATGAGCAGTTCTTC. Amino acids: CASSQRTESQGNNEQFF.

This clonotype showed up just a few times. This sequence joins TRBV5-1 and TRBJ2-7, with TRBD2 as a possible D gene (5 bases). CDR1 is SGHRS and CDR2 is YFSETQ in the germline V gene. The CDR3 covers 13 residues. The ends were cut back, 4 bases at V and 5 bases at J, with 13 bases in the middle. The CDR3 DNA follows: TGCGCCAGCAGCGCCGGACTGTCCCACGAGCAGTACTTC. It codes for CASSAGLSHEQYF. Using reference TRBV5-1 and TRBJ2-7 for the parts outside the CDR3, the full variable domain is KAGVTQTPRYLIKTRGQQVTLSCSPISGHRSVSWYQQTPGQGLQFLFEYFSETQRNKGNFPGRFSGRQFSNSRSEMNVSTLELGDSALYLCASSAGLSHEQYFGPGTRLTVT.

V is TRBV15 and J is TRBJ1-2; the D is unclear. The CDR3 has 12 residues. V dropped 5 bases and J dropped 0 bases, with 4 bases sitting between them. Germline-derived CDR1 and CDR2 are LNHNV and YYDKDF (reference sequence). CDR3 nucleotide sequence: TGTGCCACCAGCGTAGCTAACTATGGCTACACCTTC. As protein: CATSVANYGYTF.

This clonotype was seen a few times. This chain connects TRBV20-1 to TRBJ2-3; the D gene is possibly TRBD1 (6 bases). Per the germline V gene, CDR1 is DFQATT and CDR2 is SNEGSKA (reference sequence). The CDR3 is 13 residues long. V lost 1 base and J lost 6, with 11 bases in between. CDR3 bases: TGCAGTGCTAGAGTGCACAGGGAGGATACGCAGTATTTT. It translates to CSARVHREDTQYF.

The chain uses TRBV18 and TRBJ2-3, with D maybe TRBD2 (5 bases). The CDR3 is 17 amino acids. Trimming stripped 3 bases from V and 4 bases from J, with 20 bases between. The germline V gene has CDR1 KGHSH and CDR2 LQKENI. CDR3 residues: CASSPFRTPLKPDTQYF. The CDR3 bases are TGTGCCAGCTCACCCTTCCGGACTCCTCTAAAACCAGATACGCAGTATTTT.

The V and J genes are TRBV20-1 and TRBJ2-7; D possibly uses TRBD1 or TRBD2 (5 bases each). The ends were cut back, 2 bases at V and 7 bases at J, with 21 bases in the middle. The CDR3 has 15 amino acids. CDR1 DFQATT and CDR2 SNEGSKA come from the germline V gene (reference sequence). The CDR3 DNA reads TGCAGTGCTAGAAACCGGCCGGGACCCTTCGTGGAGCAGTACTTC. It encodes CSARNRPGPFVEQYF.

V usage is TRBV18 and J usage is TRBJ2-1, with 9 bases that match TRBD2. This CDR3 spans 16 amino acids. The junction had 6 bases not matched to a gene; V was cut back by 6 bases and J by 0 bases. Germline assignment: CDR1 KGHSH and CDR2 LQKENI. CDR3 DNA sequence: TGTGCCAGCTCCCTAAGACTAGCGGACTCCTACAATGAGCAGTTCTTC. Encoded protein: CASSLRLADSYNEQFF.